Listed below are T cell receptor beta chains from one sample, sequenced in a study of beta chain features in type 1 diabetes. Sequencing was performed with immunoSEQ multiplex PCR; in TCRdb, only in-frame clones are kept and a portion is missing. This sample has 630,000 or so clones; around 15% occur once, and the top ten carry nearly 0.04%. The sample comprised naive CD4+ T cells from blood. The receptors come from a man aged 18 to 29 with type 1 diabetes. The CDR3 runs from the conserved cysteine through the conserved F or W. The D gene is left open where the match is weak. Not every row has a clone size; where given, it reads once, few, many or a size class.

>.|.|TRBJ2-2|TRBV25-1
CASSAMRDTGELFF
TGTGCCAGCAGTGCTATGAGGGACACCGGGGAGCTGTTTTTT
>.|once|TRBJ2-2|TRBV11-1
CASSFIRGTNTGELFF
TGTGCCAGCAGCTTCATACGGGGGACCAACACCGGGGAGCTGTTTTTT
>TRBD1|few|TRBJ1-5|TRBV25-1
CASSESGTGGGQPQHF
TGTGCCAGCAGTGAATCGGGGACAGGGGGCGGGCAGCCCCAGCATTTT
>.|few|TRBJ2-3|TRBV6-6
CASSYADNTDTQYF
TGTGCCAGCAGTTACGCCGACAACACAGATACGCAGTATTTT
>.|.|TRBJ1-2|TRBV9
CASSVRPGTAGYGYTF
TGTGCCAGCAGCGTCCGTCCCGGGACGGCGGGCTATGGCTACACCTTC
>TRBD2|.|TRBJ2-5|TRBV13
CASSLEASGASNQETQYF
TGTGCCAGCAGCTTAGAGGCTAGCGGAGCTTCAAACCAAGAGACCCAGTACTTC
>.|.|TRBJ2-1|TRBV6-5
CASSMGVYNEQFF
TGTGCCAGCAGCATGGGTGTCTACAATGAGCAGTTCTTC
>.|.|TRBJ1-1|TRBV7-9
CASSLPGLHTEAFF
TGTGCCAGCAGCTTACCCGGGTTGCACACTGAAGCTTTCTTT
>TRBD1|.|TRBJ1-1|TRBV29-1
CSVVGQVNTEAFF
TGCAGCGTTGTAGGACAGGTTAACACTGAAGCTTTCTTT
>TRBD1|.|TRBJ1-1|TRBV5-1
CASSQTGLNTEAFF
TGCGCCAGCAGCCAGACAGGGTTGAACACTGAAGCTTTCTTT
>TRBD2|.|TRBJ2-1|TRBV7-7
CASSLNPGGVYEQFF
TGTGCTAGCAGCTTAAACCCCGGGGGGGTGTATGAGCAGTTCTTC
>.|few|TRBJ2-5|TRBV5-4
CASSLDSPWETQYF
TGTGCCAGCAGCTTGGACAGTCCCTGGGAGACCCAGTACTTC
>.|few|TRBJ1-1|TRBV7-2
CASSQRAAEAFF
TGTGCCAGCAGCCAAAGGGCAGCTGAAGCTTTCTTT
>.|.|TRBJ1-2|TRBV4-2
CASSQVEGNPPPHGYTF
TGTGCCAGCAGCCAAGTAGAGGGGAATCCCCCCCCTCATGGCTACACCTTC